This passage covers 27 T cell receptor beta chains from one sample sequenced in a study of Tregs in tolerant kidney transplant recipients. Generated by immunoSEQ multiplex PCR, the TCRdb table keeps only in-frame clones and is missing some. The sample's table shows about 52,000 clones. The sequencing here drew on CD4+ T cells from blood, taken before the transplant. These receptors all stem from a human donor who received a combined kidney and bone marrow transplant.

Concerning this clone: The observed sequence ends 3 residues before the CDR3 terminus, with the missing tail filled in from the germline J gene. This chain links TRBV7-8 with TRBJ1-2; possible D gene TRBD1, 6 bases. V was clipped by 5 bases and J by 3 bases, with 19 bases between them. This CDR3 has 16 residues. Germline V gene lookup returns CDR1 SGHVS and CDR2 FQNEAQ. Incomplete CDR3 DNA: TGTGCCAGCAGCCTCACCCGTGGGCGGACAGACTATGGC. Translating gives CASSLTRGRTDYG. Given in full, the CDR3 is CASSLTRGRTDYGYTF.

CDR3 region: CSARESYGYTF. The CDR3 DNA, read in part, is TGCAGCGCCCGCGAGAGCTATGGC. The V call is TRBV29-1, the J call TRBJ1-2; D remains ambiguous. Sequencing ends 3 residues short of the CDR3 end; the germline J gene provides the rest. The CDR3 consists of 11 residues. The ends were cut back, 7 bases at V and 4 bases at J, with 10 bases in the middle. Germline CDR1 reads SQVTM; CDR2 reads ANQGSEA. The full variable domain, with the rest looked up from reference TRBV29-1 and TRBJ1-2, is SAVISQKPSRDICQRGTSLTIQCQVDSQVTMMFWYRQQPGQSLTLIATANQGSEATYESGFVIDKFPISRPNLTFSTLTVSNMSPEDSSIYLCSARESYGYTFGSGTRLTVV.

A word on this clone: The CDR3 end is not reached by the read, which stops 3 residues before it; the germline J gene fills it in. The chain carries TRBV5-1 and TRBJ1-1; D is possibly TRBD1 (5 bases). This CDR3 has 14 amino acids. Trimming shortened V by 4 bases and J by 3 bases, and 13 bases separated the two germline ends. Germline-derived CDR1 and CDR2 are SGHRS and YFSETQ. The CDR3 bases that were read are TGCGCCAGCAGCATAGGGGCGCCCGACACTGAA. Translating gives CASSIGAPDTE. The whole CDR3 protein is CASSIGAPDTEAFF. The full variable domain, in which reference TRBV5-1 and TRBJ1-1 provide the parts outside the CDR3, is KAGVTQTPRYLIKTRGQQVTLSCSPISGHRSVSWYQQTPGQGLQFLFEYFSETQRNKGNFPGRFSGRQFSNSRSEMNVSTLELGDSALYLCASSIGAPDTEAFFGQGTRLTVV.

The CDR3 loop is CSVNTVAYEQYF. The CDR3 bases that were read are TGCAGCGTTAACACAGTTGCCTACGAG. The V and J genes are TRBV29-1 and TRBJ2-7; no firm D call. The read halts 3 residues ahead of the CDR3 end, with the missing end drawn from the germline J gene. Trimming pared 5 bases from V and 2 bases from J, leaving 10 bases between. Germline CDR1 reads SQVTM; CDR2 reads ANQGSEA. The CDR3 totals 12 residues.

As concerns this clone: The read ends 3 residues before the CDR3 terminus; that terminus is restored from the germline J gene. The chain couples TRBV4-2 to TRBJ1-4; D is ambiguous. Germline-derived CDR1 and CDR2 are LGHNA and YNFKEQ. V was cut by 0 bases and J by 8 bases, with 16 bases left in between. This CDR3 region has 16 residues. CDR3: CASSQEPGVVGEKLFF. The sequenced part of the CDR3 DNA is TGTGCCAGCAGCCAAGAGCCGGGTGTAGTAGGCGAAAAA.

Concerning this clone: The CDR3 end falls 3 residues outside the read, so it is completed with the germline J gene. The chain recombines TRBV29-1 with TRBJ1-4, with 11 bases matching TRBD1. This CDR3 is 14 amino acids long. The V gene's germline CDR1 is SQVTM and CDR2 ANQGSEA. J lost 7 bases, V lost 5 bases, and 6 bases had no gene match. Partial CDR3 DNA: TGCAGCGTTTCCCGGGACAGGGGGATTGAAAAA. Its translation is CSVSRDRGIEK. The entire CDR3 reads CSVSRDRGIEKLFF.

Concerning this clone: The CDR3 goes on 3 residues after the read ends, and that part is filled in from the germline J gene. The rearrangement uses TRBV6-1 and TRBJ1-1; D is ambiguous. This CDR3 has 13 residues. Germline CDR1 MNHNS, CDR2 SASEGT. Deletions cut 2 bases from V and 6 bases from J, with 10 bases between. The chain's CDR3 is CASSERGIAEAFF. Incomplete CDR3 DNA: TGTGCCAGCAGTGAACGGGGTATCGCTGAA.

The CDR3 sequence: CSVEKGRTMNTEAFF. The covered CDR3 bases are TGCAGCGTTGAGAAAGGACGGACTATGAACACTGAA. The chain combines TRBV29-1 with TRBJ1-1; no clear D. The read is 3 residues too short to cover the CDR3 end, so that end is filled in from the germline J gene. CDR1 is SQVTM, CDR2 ANQGSEA, per germline. V lost 3 bases and J lost 0, with 14 bases in between. CDR3 length: 15 residues.

With regard to this clone: From the germline J gene comes the end of the CDR3, since the read stops 3 residues before it. V is TRBV5-4 and J is TRBJ1-2; 7 nucleotides line up with TRBD1. CDR1 and CDR2 from the germline V gene are SGHNT and YYREEE (reference sequence). Trimming cost V 0 bases and J 2 bases; bases outside gene matches: 7. This CDR3 is built from 16 residues. The part of the CDR3 DNA that was read is TGTGCCAGCAGCTTGGGGGGCAGGGGGAGGAACTATGGC. Its translation: CASSLGGRGRNYG. The full CDR3 is CASSLGGRGRNYGYTF.

Concerning this clone: Coverage ceases 3 residues before the CDR3 finishes, and the germline J gene fills in the end. The chain carries TRBV20-1 and TRBJ1-5; 7 nucleotides align to TRBD1. CDR3 size: 13 residues. Germline CDR1 and CDR2: DFQATT and SNEGSKA (reference sequence). With V trimmed by 3 bases and J by 3 bases, 2 bases remained unmatched. The part of the CDR3 DNA that was read is TGCAGTGCTAGGGGACAGACCAATCAGCCC. This sequence encodes CSARGQTNQP. The whole CDR3 sequence reads CSARGQTNQPQHF.

Turning to this clone: The CDR3 end lies 3 residues beyond the end of the read and is filled in from the germline J gene. This chain connects TRBV6-2 or TRBV6-3 to TRBJ1-5; D is possibly TRBD1 (5 bases). Trimming left V 5 bases short and J 4 bases short, with 12 bases between. CDR1 is MNHEY and CDR2 is SVGEGT in the germline V gene. The CDR3 is made up of 14 amino acids. CDR3 sequence: CASSPPGDNQPQHF. CDR3 bases read: TGTGCCAGCAGTCCCCCGGGGGATAATCAGCCC.

About this clone: The read terminates 3 residues ahead of where the CDR3 ends, so the germline J gene completes it. The V and J genes are TRBV7-9 and TRBJ2-3, with 7 nucleotides matching TRBD1. Trimming took 5 bases from V and 8 from J; bases not matched to a gene: 10. The CDR3 sequence is 14 residues long. Germline V gene lookup returns CDR1 SEHNR and CDR2 FQNEAQ (reference sequence). CDR3 sequence reads: CASSPRQGEVTQYF. The CDR3 DNA, read in part, is TGTGCCAGCAGCCCTCGACAGGGTGAGGTTACG.

The CDR3 DNA, read in part, is TGTGCCAGCAGCACGCAGGGCGGGGCTAATGAAAAA. As protein: CASSTQGGANEK. The CDR3 in its entirety is CASSTQGGANEKLFF. The chain is built from TRBV5-5 and TRBJ1-4; tentative D call: TRBD1 (5 bases). The missing CDR3 end, 3 residues past where the read stops, is filled in from the germline J gene. CDR1 SGHKS and CDR2 YYEKEE come from the germline V gene (reference sequence). This CDR3 spans 15 amino acids. Trimming shortened V by 4 bases and J by 3 bases, and 13 bases separated the two germline ends.

Comment on this clone: The read gets to within 3 residues of the CDR3 end, and the germline J gene fills in the rest. The J gene is TRBJ1-2, the V gene TRBV19; D unresolved. Trimming left V 2 bases short and J 2 bases short, with 15 bases between. The CDR3 runs to 16 residues. From germline, CDR1 is LNHDA and CDR2 SQIVND (reference sequence). The CDR3 DNA, read in part, is TGTGCCAGTAGTATATTGCGTCACCCCGAAAACTATGGC. Residues: CASSILRHPENYG. In full, the CDR3 is CASSILRHPENYGYTF.

As for this clone: Coverage ceases 3 residues before the CDR3 finishes, and the germline J gene fills in the end. The genes are TRBV19 and TRBJ1-4; the D is unclear. V shed 3 bases and J shed 4 bases, with 12 bases lying between them. CDR3 length: 15 residues. From germline, CDR1 is LNHDA and CDR2 SQIVND (reference sequence). The DNA read from the CDR3 is TGTGCCAGTAGTATCGCTGGCCTGATTAATGAAAAA. Its translation: CASSIAGLINEK. The CDR3 as a whole reads CASSIAGLINEKLFF.

The DNA read from the CDR3 is TGTGCCAGCAGTTACGGCTCAGACTATGGC. This sequence encodes CASSYGSDYG. The CDR3 in its entirety is CASSYGSDYGYTF. V usage is TRBV6-2 or TRBV6-3 and J usage is TRBJ1-2; D uncertain. The read gets to within 3 residues of the CDR3 end, and the germline J gene fills in the rest. The germline gives CDR1 MNHEY, CDR2 SVGEGT. Trimming pared 2 bases from V and 3 bases from J, leaving 7 bases between. This CDR3 comprises 13 residues.

With regard to this clone: The CDR3 extends 3 residues past the end of the read, so its final part is completed from the germline J gene. The chain employs TRBV7-2 and TRBJ1-2; D might be TRBD1 (5 bases). This CDR3 is 14 amino acids long. V lost 5 bases and J lost 2, with 12 bases in between. The V gene's germline CDR1 is SGHTA and CDR2 FQGNSA. Incomplete CDR3 DNA: TGTGCCAGCAGCCCAACGACAGCCAACTATGGC. Its translation is CASSPTTANYG. The CDR3, in full, reads CASSPTTANYGYTF.

On this clone: The CDR3 end falls 3 residues outside the read, so it is completed with the germline J gene. The chain is built from TRBV7-2 and TRBJ2-3, with TRBD2 matching over 10 bases. In germline, CDR1 is SGHTA, CDR2 FQGNSA. The CDR3 sequence is 15 residues long. The trim removed 3 bases at V and 6 bases at J, leaving 6 bases unmatched. The CDR3 DNA, read in part, is TGTGCCAGCAGCTTGGCTAGCGGGAGCCCGGATACG. The encoded protein is CASSLASGSPDT. The whole CDR3 sequence reads CASSLASGSPDTQYF.

CDR3 loop: CARRITGTSGSQGELFF. Incomplete CDR3 DNA: TGTGCCAGAAGGATTACCGGGACTAGCGGGAGTCAAGGGGAG. The chain uses TRBV5-3 and TRBJ2-2; 14 nucleotides align to TRBD2. The read falls 3 residues short of the CDR3 end, and the missing part is taken from the germline J gene. TRBV5-3 is treated as an ORF (open reading frame) with a function not yet certain. V was pared by 5 bases and J by 8 bases, with 11 bases of the junction left unmatched. This CDR3 is 17 amino acids long.

In the case of this clone: The sequenced fragment ends 3 residues before the CDR3 boundary, so the rest is inferred from the germline J gene. The chain carries TRBV6-4 and TRBJ2-3; 7 bases map to TRBD1. The ends lost 4 bases at V and 1 base at J; junction bases unmatched: 11. This CDR3 has 17 amino acids. Germline loops: CDR1 MRHNA, CDR2 SNTAGT. CDR3 loop: CASSASRGRLGTDTQYF. The CDR3 DNA, read in part, is TGTGCCAGCAGTGCCTCGAGGGGGCGGCTCGGCACAGATACG.

With regard to this clone: Read sequence stops 3 residues before the CDR3 end, and the germline J gene provides the missing end. This chain connects TRBV19 to TRBJ1-4; a possible D gene is TRBD1 (5 bases). V shed 3 bases and J shed 2 bases, with 10 bases lying between them. The length of the CDR3 is 15 residues. Germline V CDR1 and CDR2: LNHDA, SQIVND (reference sequence). The CDR3 DNA, read in part, is TGTGCCAGTAGTATCAGCAGGGTTACTAATGAAAAA. Its translation is CASSISRVTNEK. The whole CDR3 region reads CASSISRVTNEKLFF.

About this clone itself: The read ends 3 residues before the CDR3 terminus; that terminus is restored from the germline J gene. This sequence joins TRBV10-1 and TRBJ1-3, with TRBD1 matching 7 bases. Germline CDR1 WNHNN, CDR2 SYGVQD (reference sequence). Germline trimming cut 4 bases from V and 0 bases from J; bases unmatched to any gene: 6. This CDR3 is 16 amino acids long. The CDR3 DNA, read in part, is TGCGCCAGCAGTGCCGACTGGACAGGCTCTGGAAACACC. This translates into CASSADWTGSGNT. The complete CDR3 sequence is CASSADWTGSGNTIYF.

As concerns this clone: The CDR3 is cut off 3 residues early in the read; its end comes from the germline J gene. This chain uses TRBV5-1 with TRBJ1-2; tentative D call: TRBD1 (5 bases). Germline CDR1 is SGHRS and CDR2 is YFSETQ. The V end was cut by 0 bases, the J end by 0 bases, with 6 bases between. The CDR3 length is 14 residues. CDR3 sequence: CASSLATANYGYTF. The CDR3 bases that were read are TGCGCCAGCAGCTTGGCGACAGCTAACTATGGC.

On this clone itself: The read finishes 3 residues shy of the CDR3 end, and the germline J gene is used to complete it. V is TRBV19 and J is TRBJ1-2; TRBD1 matches at 9 bases. The length of the CDR3 is 13 residues. Germline-derived CDR1 and CDR2 are LNHDA and SQIVND (reference sequence). The CDR3 is CASSPGTGRGYTF. Partial CDR3 DNA: TGTGCCAGTAGTCCCGGGACAGGGCGAGGC.

Concerning this clone itself: The CDR3 end is not reached by the read, which stops 3 residues before it; the germline J gene fills it in. V usage is TRBV7-9 and J usage is TRBJ2-1, with 7 bases identical to TRBD2. This CDR3 spans 14 amino acids. Germline lookup yields CDR1 SEHNR and CDR2 FQNEAQ (reference sequence). V gave up 5 bases and J gave up 6 bases; unmatched junction bases: 7. CDR3: CASSIAGDRNEQFF. The part of the CDR3 DNA that was read is TGTGCCAGCAGCATTGCGGGAGATCGCAATGAG. Full variable domain (missing parts from reference TRBV7-9 and TRBJ2-1): DTGVSQNPRHKITKRGQNVTFRCDPISEHNRLYWYRQTLGQGPEFLTYFQNEAQLEKSRLLSDRFSAERPKGSFSTLEIQRTEQGDSAMYLCASSIAGDRNEQFFGPGTRLTVL.

Points on this clone: Read sequence stops 3 residues before the CDR3 end, and the germline J gene provides the missing end. The chain has TRBV7-6 and TRBJ2-2, with 7 bases aligning to TRBD2. The CDR3 length is 17 residues. J lost 0 bases, V lost 0 bases, and 4 bases had no gene match. Germline V gene data show CDR1 as SGHVS and CDR2 as FNYEAQ. The CDR3 DNA, read in part, is TGTGCCAGCAGCTTAGCGCTTGGACTAGCGAACACCGGGGAG. Its protein is CASSLALGLANTGE. The complete CDR3 reads CASSLALGLANTGELFF.

On this clone: The read ends 3 residues early relative to the CDR3; the germline J gene fills the gap. The genes are TRBV7-2 and TRBJ1-2, with D possibly TRBD1 on 5 matching bases. This CDR3 spans 14 amino acids. CDR1 and CDR2 (germline): SGHTA, FQGNSA. The CDR3 region is CASSSKAGGGGYTF. The CDR3 DNA, read in part, is TGTGCCAGCAGCTCCAAGGCAGGTGGGGGGGGC.